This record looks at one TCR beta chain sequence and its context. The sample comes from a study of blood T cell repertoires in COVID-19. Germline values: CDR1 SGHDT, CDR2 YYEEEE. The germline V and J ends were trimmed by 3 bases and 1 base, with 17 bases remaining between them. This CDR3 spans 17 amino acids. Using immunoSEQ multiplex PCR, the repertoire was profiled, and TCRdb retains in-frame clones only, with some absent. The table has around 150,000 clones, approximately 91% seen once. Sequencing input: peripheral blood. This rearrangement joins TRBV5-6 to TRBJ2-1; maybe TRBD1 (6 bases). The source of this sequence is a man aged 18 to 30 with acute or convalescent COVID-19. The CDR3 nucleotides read TGTGCCAGCAGCTCGATTAGCAGGGGAATTTCCTACAATGAGCAGTTCTTC. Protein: CASSSISRGISYNEQFF.